This T cell receptor (beta chain) appears in the sequencing data of a study of HIV-infected children after antiretroviral therapy interruption. Study background: Children were on planned treatment interruption or continuous treatment.

Treatment of the sample: PENTA 11 planned treatment interruption arm or continuous ART arm. At least 24 weeks of at least three-drug ART, in children 2 to 15 years. Overall study results and limits: Naive CD4+ Gini coefficient rose by interruption end, suggesting clonal expansion. After treatment interruption started, naive CD4+ CDR3 overlap across time points dropped.

The TCR library was built from RNA with a 3' RACE protocol and unique molecular identifiers. Each CDR3 protein is one row after TCRdb ran MiXCR on the 3' RACE reads. Among 90,000 or so distinct CDR3 sequences listed, 6.9% were seen once. As concerns this clonotype: Its antigen remains unknown.

The V gene's germline CDR1 is ENHRY and CDR2 SYGVKD. The CDR3 is made up of 15 amino acids. V was pared by 0 bases and J by 4 bases, with 10 bases between. The sample consisted of CD45RA+ CD4+ T cells from PBMCs, pooled from several time points, taken from a donor given antiretroviral therapy, either interrupted or continuous. Subset: naive CD4+ CD45RA+ CD45RO- T cells. The J gene is TRBJ1-5, the V gene TRBV10-3; D is perhaps TRBD1 (6 bases). The TCR was taken from a pool of human donors with HIV. CDR3 loop: CAISESFDRNQPQHF. The CDR3 bases are TGTGCCATCAGTGAGTCGTTTGACAGGAATCAGCCCCAGCATTTT.